This is a list of T cell receptor beta chains from one sample in a study of T cell responses to AZD1222 COVID-19 vaccine. The assay was immunoSEQ multiplex PCR, and TCRdb's table has in-frame clones only and misses some. The sample holds roughly 140,000 clones, 94% seen once. The source material was peripheral blood, sampled on day 0 of AZD1222 vaccination. Receptor source: an adult in good health. CDR3s leave out the opening cysteine and the closing phenylalanine or tryptophan. Each record gives: V gene, J gene, CDR3 protein.

v_call: TRBV11-2
j_call: TRBJ2-1
cdr3_aa: ASSLAHVPPYYNEQF

v_call: TRBV6-5
j_call: TRBJ2-3
cdr3_aa: ATSPSPPDTQY

v_call: TRBV12-5
j_call: TRBJ2-5
cdr3_aa: ASGGDSQETQY

v_call: TRBV5-1
j_call: TRBJ1-5
cdr3_aa: ASSLAGTSNQPQH

v_call: TRBV6-2/TRBV6-3
j_call: TRBJ2-2
cdr3_aa: ACSRDSHTGELF

v_call: TRBV2
j_call: TRBJ1-5
cdr3_aa: ASSREGSGGGPQH

v_call: TRBV5-4
j_call: TRBJ2-1
cdr3_aa: ASSWEGRLF

v_call: TRBV4-1
j_call: TRBJ1-2
cdr3_aa: ASRGQGGYGYT

v_call: TRBV12-3/TRBV12-4
j_call: TRBJ2-3
cdr3_aa: ASRGSTDTQY

v_call: TRBV28
j_call: TRBJ2-3
cdr3_aa: ASSLRTGGTDTQY

v_call: TRBV9
j_call: TRBJ2-1
cdr3_aa: ASSPDISGSFREQF

v_call: TRBV27
j_call: TRBJ1-2
cdr3_aa: ASSPLVSNYGYT

v_call: TRBV5-1
j_call: TRBJ2-5
cdr3_aa: ATKPGLGETQY

v_call: TRBV10-2
j_call: TRBJ2-1
cdr3_aa: ASSGDRTGKNYNEQF